The 10 T cell receptor beta chains below all came from one sample that was sequenced in a study of technical replicates of blood from a few donors. Profiled with immunoSEQ multiplex PCR; TCRdb holds only in-frame clones, not every one. The table shows about 82,000 clones, with 96% occurring only once. What was sequenced was T cells isolated from PBMCs. These receptors were obtained from a human donor in good health.

CDR3 sequence (DNA): TGTGCCAGCAGTTTCAGGCGGAGCTCCGGGACTAGCAACGAGCAGTACTTC. Encoded protein: CASSFRRSSGTSNEQYF. The rearrangement uses TRBV27 and TRBJ2-7; the match to TRBD2 covers 9 bases. With 3 bases clipped from V and 5 bases from J, the junction kept 14 bases outside the gene matches. Germline values: CDR1 MNHEY, CDR2 SMNVEV (reference sequence). The CDR3 is made up of 17 amino acids.

The rearrangement joins TRBV5-1 to TRBJ2-7, with TRBD1 as a possible D gene (5 bases). Trimming stripped 3 bases from V and 8 bases from J, with 18 bases between. Looked up from germline, CDR1 is SGHRS and CDR2 is YFSETQ. The CDR3 totals 14 residues. The CDR3 sequence: CASSSDTATPQQYF. The CDR3 bases are TGCGCCAGCAGCTCGGACACCGCGACCCCTCAGCAGTACTTC.

CDR3 loop: CASSSQREDYAGELFF. CDR3 DNA sequence: TGTGCCAGCAGCTCCCAGCGGGAGGATTACGCCGGGGAGCTGTTTTTT. The rearrangement links TRBV9 to TRBJ2-2, with TRBD2 matching over 9 bases. The CDR3 totals 16 residues. Germline trimming cut 4 bases from V and 6 bases from J; bases unmatched to any gene: 10. The germline V gene encodes CDR1 SGDLS and CDR2 YYNGEE.

This chain links TRBV6-1 with TRBJ1-3; D gene unclear. CDR3 length: 16 amino acids. The germline V gene encodes CDR1 MNHNS and CDR2 SASEGT. V lost 2 bases to trimming and J lost 1 base, with 12 bases between them. The CDR3 spells CASSEPWEESGNTIYF. CDR3 DNA sequence: TGTGCCAGCAGTGAACCATGGGAGGAATCTGGAAACACCATATATTTT.

V is TRBV7-3 and J is TRBJ2-7; TRBD2 aligns across 8 bases. Trimming cost V 5 bases and J 6 bases; bases outside gene matches: 3. The CDR3 covers 12 residues. Germline CDR1 reads SGHTA; CDR2 reads FQGTGA. CDR3 in amino acids: CASSPTSGEQYF. The DNA for the CDR3 is TGTGCCAGCAGCCCCACTAGCGGCGAGCAGTACTTC.

The table lists this clone with a count of one. The CDR3 sequence: CASSFNRGRGEQFF. For the CDR3, the DNA is TGTGCCAGCAGCTTTAACAGGGGGCGAGGGGAGCAGTTCTTC. The chain uses TRBV14 and TRBJ2-1; TRBD1 aligns across 9 bases. The germline gives CDR1 SGHDN, CDR2 FVKESK. The junction had 9 bases not matched to a gene; V was cut back by 5 bases and J by 10 bases. The CDR3 is 14 residues long.

The CDR3 DNA reads as TGCAGCGTTGACGGGACCCGAGCGGGCCTCTCCTACGAGCAGTACTTC. This codes for CSVDGTRAGLSYEQYF. The chain has TRBV29-1 and TRBJ2-7, with D perhaps matching TRBD2 (6 bases). The V end was cut by 3 bases, the J end by 0 bases, with 18 bases between. The length of the CDR3 is 16 residues. The V gene's germline CDR1 is SQVTM and CDR2 ANQGSEA.

CDR3 loop: CASSVDLGGYNEQFF. CDR3 in DNA: TGTGCCAGCAGCGTAGATTTGGGGGGCTACAATGAGCAGTTCTTC. The chain joins TRBV9 to TRBJ2-1, with D tentatively TRBD2 (6 bases). V lost 0 bases and J lost 3, with 10 bases in between. In germline, CDR1 is SGDLS, CDR2 YYNGEE. This CDR3 spans 15 amino acids. Full variable domain (remainder filled in from reference TRBV9 and TRBJ2-1): DSGVTQTPKHLITATGQRVTLRCSPRSGDLSVYWYQQSLDQGLQFLIQYYNGEERAKGNILERFSAQQFPDLHSELNLSSLELGDSALYFCASSVDLGGYNEQFFGPGTRLTVL.

J is TRBJ2-7 and V is TRBV14, with TRBD1 matching over 8 bases. The V gene's germline CDR1 is SGHDN and CDR2 FVKESK. The CDR3 has 15 residues. Losses at the gene ends were 0 bases for V and 4 bases for J; bases not matched to a gene: 5. The CDR3 DNA follows: TGTGCCAGCAGCCAAGATGAACAGGGGGAGTACGAGCAGTACTTC. It is translated as CASSQDEQGEYEQYF.

This chain joins TRBV6-1 and TRBJ2-5; D unclear. The CDR3 length is 13 residues. Germline CDR1 is MNHNS and CDR2 is SASEGT. V lost 2 bases to trimming and J lost 1 base, with 5 bases between them. The CDR3 DNA follows: TGTGCCAGCAGTGAACTAGGCCAAGAGACCCAGTACTTC. Translation: CASSELGQETQYF.